Listed below are T cell receptor beta chains from one sample, sequenced in a study of CD8+CD57+ T cells in acquired aplastic anemia. TCRdb passed the reads through MiXCR, listing each CDR3 protein once. This sample carries 170,000 or so distinct CDR3 sequences, roughly 60% of them seen once, and the ten largest clones take about two fifths. Sequencing was carried out using sorted CD4+, CD8+, or CD8+CD57+ T cells (not recorded which) from PBMCs. Receptor source: a human donor with aplastic anemia. Both conserved end residues are part of each CDR3. A D gene is named only where the DNA matches it firmly. Size is stated for part of the rows, as once, few or many counts, or as a class when the clone is expanded.

D gene,J gene,V gene,clone size,CDR3 protein,CDR3 DNA
TRBD2,TRBJ2-7,TRBV7-9,-,CASSRGTSEYEQYF,TGTGCCAGCAGCCGCGGGACTAGCGAGTACGAGCAGTACTTC
-,TRBJ2-1,TRBV29-1,-,CSHPWRGEQFF,TGCAGCCACCCCTGGAGAGGTGAGCAGTTCTTC
-,TRBJ1-1,TRBV7-6,many,CASSQDGMNTEAFF,TGTGCCAGCAGCCAAGACGGTATGAACACTGAAGCTTTCTTT
TRBD1,TRBJ2-2,TRBV12-3/TRBV12-4,-,CASRRILGQGANTGELFF,TGTGCCAGCAGGCGGATCCTGGGACAGGGGGCGAACACCGGGGAGCTGTTTTTT
-,TRBJ1-1,TRBV29-1,-,CSVEEHIGVEAFF,TGCAGCGTTGAAGAGCACATTGGTGTCGAAGCTTTCTTT
-,TRBJ2-2,TRBV27,few,CASSTSLPDLGTGELFF,TGTGCCAGCAGTACCTCCCTCCCGGACTTGGGCACCGGGGAGCTGTTTTTT
-,TRBJ2-5,TRBV20-1,few,CSAKRLGGETQYF,TGCAGTGCTAAAAGACTAGGGGGCGAGACCCAGTACTTC
-,TRBJ1-2,TRBV7-2,-,CASRPTSTDYGYTF,TGTGCCAGCAGACCAACAAGCACCGACTATGGCTACACCTTC
-,TRBJ2-1,TRBV5-6,-,CASSLAGAEGDEQFF,TGTGCCAGCAGCTTGGCAGGGGCTGAGGGGGATGAGCAGTTCTTC
-,TRBJ1-2,TRBV5-1,many,CASSYTKGSANGYTF,TGCGCCAGCAGCTACACCAAAGGGAGCGCAAATGGCTACACCTTC
-,TRBJ2-7,TRBV29-1,-,CSVDTGSSYEQYF,TGCAGCGTCGATACAGGGAGCTCCTACGAGCAGTACTTC